The 9 T cell receptor beta chains in this list originate from one sample, sequenced in a study of a mutant IDH1 vaccine in newly diagnosed glioma. The time point was: week 35, safety follow-up. A single vaccine dose contained 300 ug of mutant IDH1 20-mer peptide, and topical imiquimod was used with it. Clones were sequenced by immunoSEQ multiplex PCR, and TCRdb holds only the in-frame ones, with some missing. This sample has 30,000 to 40,000 clones, with about four fifths found just once. For these receptors, no antigen is known. The sample consisted of PBMCs, taken from a glioma patient whose treatment included an IDH1 peptide vaccine. These receptors all come from a woman between 18 and 29 years old with glioma.

The chain combines TRBV4-3 with TRBJ2-1; TRBD2 matches 8 bases. Germline CDR1 LGHNA, CDR2 YSLEER. The CDR3 contains 17 residues. The J segment lost 6 bases and the V segment lost 1 base, leaving 11 bases of the junction unmatched. For the CDR3, the DNA is TGCGCCAGCAGCCAAGGAATTAGGACTAGCTTGGGCAATGAGCAGTTCTTC. It is translated as CASSQGIRTSLGNEQFF.

CDR3 sequence (DNA): TGTGCCAGCCACCGAGGGACAAATCAGCCCCAGCATTTT. This codes for CASHRGTNQPQHF. This rearrangement joins TRBV19 to TRBJ1-5, with D perhaps matching TRBD1 (6 bases). Germline values: CDR1 LNHDA, CDR2 SQIVND (reference sequence). The length of the CDR3 is 13 residues. Trimming removed 9 bases from V and 4 bases from J, with 13 bases in between.

Only a few counts were recorded for this clone. The rearrangement uses TRBV5-1 and TRBJ1-4, with no clear D. Germline V CDR1 and CDR2: SGHRS, YFSETQ. The CDR3 has 16 residues. V lost 5 bases and J lost 5, with 19 bases in between. The CDR3 DNA sequence: TGCGCCAGCAGGAAAATTGGGAGGATGGGGAATGAAAAACTGTTTTTT. Translating it yields CASRKIGRMGNEKLFF.

The chain uses TRBV19 and TRBJ2-7, with D unclear. The CDR3 is made up of 13 amino acids. CDR1 is LNHDA and CDR2 is SQIVND in the germline V gene (reference sequence). V was trimmed by 4 bases and J by 3 bases, leaving 10 bases between them. The CDR3 loop reads CASSRAPGYEQYF. The CDR3 DNA reads TGTGCCAGTAGTAGGGCGCCAGGCTACGAGCAGTACTTC.

The chain recombines TRBV7-9 with TRBJ2-7; no definite D call. The CDR3 loop spans 13 amino acids. V was shortened by 2 bases and J by 4 bases, with 9 bases between the two germline ends. Germline values: CDR1 SEHNR, CDR2 FQNEAQ (reference sequence). CDR3 in DNA: TGTGCCAGCAGCTTACCACTGTTTTACGAGCAGTACTTC. It specifies CASSLPLFYEQYF.

V gene TRBV9 combines with J gene TRBJ2-3; no clear D gene. In germline, CDR1 is SGDLS, CDR2 YYNGEE. Trimming pared 1 base from V and 4 bases from J, leaving 7 bases between. The CDR3 totals 13 residues. The CDR3 DNA sequence: TGTGCCAGCAGCGTATCTGACCCAGATACGCAGTATTTT. Protein: CASSVSDPDTQYF. Drawing the rest from reference TRBV9 and TRBJ2-3, the complete variable domain is DSGVTQTPKHLITATGQRVTLRCSPRSGDLSVYWYQQSLDQGLQFLIQYYNGEERAKGNILERFSAQQFPDLHSELNLSSLELGDSALYFCASSVSDPDTQYFGPGTRLTVL.

This chain joins TRBV4-3 and TRBJ1-5; D unclear. The CDR3 runs 13 residues. Per germline, CDR1 LGHNA and CDR2 YSLEER. The V end was cut by 1 base, the J end by 6 bases, with 7 bases between. The CDR3 here is CASSQGEGQPQHF. Written as DNA, the CDR3 is TGCGCCAGCAGCCAAGGTGAGGGTCAGCCCCAGCATTTT.

The chain combines TRBV7-2 with TRBJ1-5; 8 bases are a match to TRBD1. V gave up 1 base and J gave up 0 bases; unmatched junction bases: 8. The germline gives CDR1 SGHTA, CDR2 FQGNSA. The CDR3 extends over 18 amino acids. The CDR3 DNA reads TGTGCCAGCAGCTTAGGTGGGACAGGACTTTATAGCAATCAGCCCCAGCATTTT. Protein product: CASSLGGTGLYSNQPQHF.

The rearrangement uses TRBV27 and TRBJ1-5; 7 nucleotides line up with TRBD1. Germline loops: CDR1 MNHEY, CDR2 SMNVEV (reference sequence). This CDR3 contains 14 residues. V was clipped by 4 bases and J by 7 bases; unmatched bases: 7. The CDR3 loop is CASSSDRRLQPQHF. CDR3 DNA sequence: TGTGCCAGCAGTTCGGACAGGCGTTTGCAGCCCCAGCATTTT.